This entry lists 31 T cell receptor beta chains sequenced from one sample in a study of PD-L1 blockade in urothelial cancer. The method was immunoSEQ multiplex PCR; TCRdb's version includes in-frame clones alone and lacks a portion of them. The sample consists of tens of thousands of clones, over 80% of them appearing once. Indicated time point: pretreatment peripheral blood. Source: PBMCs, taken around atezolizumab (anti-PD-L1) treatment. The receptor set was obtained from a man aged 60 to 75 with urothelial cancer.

In DNA, the CDR3 is TGTGCCAGCAGCTTGGATATGGGGCGCGCTGAAGCTTTCTTT. This sequence encodes CASSLDMGRAEAFF. The chain employs TRBV5-6 and TRBJ1-1; a possible D gene is TRBD1 (5 bases). The germline V gene encodes CDR1 SGHDT and CDR2 YYEEEE. The V end was cut by 0 bases, the J end by 6 bases, with 12 bases between. The CDR3 consists of 14 residues.

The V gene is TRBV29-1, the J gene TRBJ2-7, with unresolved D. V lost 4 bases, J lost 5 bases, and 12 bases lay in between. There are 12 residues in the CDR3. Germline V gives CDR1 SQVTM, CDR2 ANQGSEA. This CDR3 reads CSVGRWAHEQYF. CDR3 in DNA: TGCAGCGTTGGCCGTTGGGCGCACGAGCAGTACTTC.

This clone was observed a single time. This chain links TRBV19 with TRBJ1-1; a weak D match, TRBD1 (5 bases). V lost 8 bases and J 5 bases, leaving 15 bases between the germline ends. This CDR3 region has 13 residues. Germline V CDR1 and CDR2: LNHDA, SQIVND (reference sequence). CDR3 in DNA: TGTGCCAGTGGGGGGAATCTAGGTACTGAAGCTTTCTTT. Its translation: CASGGNLGTEAFF.

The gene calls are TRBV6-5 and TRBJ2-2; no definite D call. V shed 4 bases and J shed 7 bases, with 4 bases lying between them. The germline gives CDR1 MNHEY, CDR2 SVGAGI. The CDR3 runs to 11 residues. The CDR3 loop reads CASSFSGELFF. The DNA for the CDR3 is TGTGCCAGCAGTTTTAGCGGGGAGCTGTTTTTT.

CDR3 nucleotide sequence: TGTGCCAGCAGCTCCCTAGCGTCCGGCACAGATACGCAGTATTTT. This codes for CASSSLASGTDTQYF. The rearrangement links TRBV7-6 to TRBJ2-3; weak D call: TRBD2 (6 bases). V lost 4 bases and J 1 base, leaving 12 bases between the germline ends. This CDR3 comprises 15 residues. The germline gives CDR1 SGHVS, CDR2 FNYEAQ.

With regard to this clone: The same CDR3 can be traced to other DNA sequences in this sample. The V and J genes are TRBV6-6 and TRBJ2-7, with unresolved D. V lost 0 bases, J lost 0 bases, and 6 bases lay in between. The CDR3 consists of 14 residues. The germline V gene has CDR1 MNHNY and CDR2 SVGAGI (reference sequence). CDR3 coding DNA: TGTGCCAGCAGTTACTCTCCAGGCTCCTACGAGCAGTACTTC. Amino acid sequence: CASSYSPGSYEQYF.

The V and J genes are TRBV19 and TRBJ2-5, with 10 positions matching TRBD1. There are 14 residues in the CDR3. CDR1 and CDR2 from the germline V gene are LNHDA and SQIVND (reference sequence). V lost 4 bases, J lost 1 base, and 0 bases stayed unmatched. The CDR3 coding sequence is TGTGCCAGTAGTAGGACAGGGGGCCAAGAGACCCAGTACTTC. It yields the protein CASSRTGGQETQYF.

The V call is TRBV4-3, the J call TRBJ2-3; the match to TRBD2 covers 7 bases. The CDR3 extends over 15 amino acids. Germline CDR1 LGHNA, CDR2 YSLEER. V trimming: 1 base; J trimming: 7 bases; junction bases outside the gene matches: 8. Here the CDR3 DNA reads TGCGCCAGCAGCCAAGGGAGCGGGACTTTGAATACGCAGTATTTT. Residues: CASSQGSGTLNTQYF.

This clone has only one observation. The DNA of the CDR3 is TGTGCCAGCAGCTTAGGTCTTCAGGGTTCAAGGGAGACCCAGTACTTC. It codes for CASSLGLQGSRETQYF. The chain carries TRBV7-7 and TRBJ2-5; tentatively, D is TRBD1 (5 bases). Trimming took 1 base from V and 5 from J, leaving 17 bases between them. This CDR3 is built from 16 residues. CDR1 and CDR2 (germline): SSHAT, FNYEAQ (reference sequence).

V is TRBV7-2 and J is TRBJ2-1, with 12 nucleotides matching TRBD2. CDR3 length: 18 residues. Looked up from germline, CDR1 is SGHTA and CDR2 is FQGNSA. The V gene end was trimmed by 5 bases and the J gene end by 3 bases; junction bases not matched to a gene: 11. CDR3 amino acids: CASSPTGASGRGYNEQFF. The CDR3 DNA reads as TGTGCCAGCAGCCCGACGGGGGCTAGCGGGAGGGGCTACAATGAGCAGTTCTTC. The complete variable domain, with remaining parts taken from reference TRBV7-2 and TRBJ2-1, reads GAGVSQSPSNKVTEKGKDVELRCDPISGHTALYWYRQSLGQGLEFLIYFQGNSAPDKSGLPSDRFSAERTGGSVSTLTIQRTQQEDSAVYLCASSPTGASGRGYNEQFFGPGTRLTVL.

The DNA of the CDR3 is TGCGCCAGCAGCCTCCTAGCGGGAGTCGGGTTCGAGCAGTACTTC. Translation gives CASSLLAGVGFEQYF. This chain connects TRBV5-1 to TRBJ2-7; 10 bases line up with TRBD2. Germline trimming cut 4 bases from V and 6 bases from J; bases unmatched to any gene: 10. The CDR3 has 15 amino acids. Germline V gene data show CDR1 as SGHRS and CDR2 as YFSETQ.

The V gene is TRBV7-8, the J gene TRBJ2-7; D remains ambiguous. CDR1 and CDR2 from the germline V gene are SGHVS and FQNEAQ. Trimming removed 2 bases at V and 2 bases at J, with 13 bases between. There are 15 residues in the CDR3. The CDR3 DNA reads TGTGCCAGCAGCTTACTGGCCATAAACCCCTACGAGCAGTACTTC. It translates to CASSLLAINPYEQYF.

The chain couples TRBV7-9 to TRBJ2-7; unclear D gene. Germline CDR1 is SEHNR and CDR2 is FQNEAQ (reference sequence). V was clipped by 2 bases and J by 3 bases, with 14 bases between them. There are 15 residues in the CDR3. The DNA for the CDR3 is TGTGCCAGCAGCTTAAGAACGAACAGCATCTACGAGCAGTACTTC. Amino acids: CASSLRTNSIYEQYF.

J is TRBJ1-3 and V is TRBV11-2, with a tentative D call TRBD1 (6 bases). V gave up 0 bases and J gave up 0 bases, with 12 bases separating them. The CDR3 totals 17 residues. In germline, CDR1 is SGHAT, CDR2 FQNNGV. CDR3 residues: CASSLDSRTVSGNTIYF. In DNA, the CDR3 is TGTGCCAGCAGCTTAGATTCCCGGACAGTCTCTGGAAACACCATATATTTT.

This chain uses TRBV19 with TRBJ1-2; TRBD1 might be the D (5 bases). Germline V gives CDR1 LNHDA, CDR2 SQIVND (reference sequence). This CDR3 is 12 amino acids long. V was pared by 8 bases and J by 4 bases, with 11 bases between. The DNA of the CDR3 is TGTGCCAGTTCTCGGACATCCTATGGCTACACCTTC. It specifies CASSRTSYGYTF.

The chain's CDR3 is CASSQASGSTIQYF. The CDR3 DNA sequence: TGCGCCAGCAGCCAGGCTAGCGGGAGCACCATTCAGTACTTC. The V call is TRBV4-3, the J call TRBJ2-4; the match to TRBD2 covers 10 bases. The CDR3 is made up of 14 amino acids. CDR1 and CDR2 (germline): LGHNA, YSLEER. V lost 3 bases, J lost 9 bases, and 5 bases stayed unmatched.

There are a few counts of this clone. The CDR3 here is CASSSLYNEQFF. CDR3 nucleotides: TGTGCCAGCAGTTCTCTATACAATGAGCAGTTCTTC. The chain combines TRBV28 with TRBJ2-1; no definite D call. CDR1 and CDR2 from the germline V gene are MDHEN and SYDVKM. The CDR3 extends over 12 amino acids. V lost 4 bases and J lost 4, with 5 bases in between.

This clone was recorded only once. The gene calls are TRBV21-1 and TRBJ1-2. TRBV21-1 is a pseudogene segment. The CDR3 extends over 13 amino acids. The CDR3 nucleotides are TGTGCCAGCAGGGGCGGGGAGATGGGCGGCTACACCTTC. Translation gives CASRGGEMGGYTF.

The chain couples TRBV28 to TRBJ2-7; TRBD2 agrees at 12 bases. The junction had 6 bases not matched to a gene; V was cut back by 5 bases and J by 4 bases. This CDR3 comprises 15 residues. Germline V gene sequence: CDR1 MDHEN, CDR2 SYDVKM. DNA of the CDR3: TGTGCCAGCAGTCCTGGACTAGCGGGACAGTACGAGCAGTACTTC. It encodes CASSPGLAGQYEQYF.

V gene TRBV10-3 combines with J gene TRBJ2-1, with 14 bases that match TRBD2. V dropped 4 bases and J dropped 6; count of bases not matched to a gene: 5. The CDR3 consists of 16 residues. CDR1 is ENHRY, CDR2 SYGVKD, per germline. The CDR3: CAISVTGTSGSNEQFF. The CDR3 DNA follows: TGTGCCATCAGTGTCACCGGGACTAGCGGGAGCAATGAGCAGTTCTTC.

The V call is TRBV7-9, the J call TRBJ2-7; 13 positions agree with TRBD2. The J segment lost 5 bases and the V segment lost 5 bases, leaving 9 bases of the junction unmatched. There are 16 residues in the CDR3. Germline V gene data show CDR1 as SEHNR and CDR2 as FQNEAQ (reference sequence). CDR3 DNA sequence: TGTGCCAGCAGCCCACTAGCGGGGGGGCTAAGCCACGAGCAGTACTTC. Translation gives CASSPLAGGLSHEQYF.

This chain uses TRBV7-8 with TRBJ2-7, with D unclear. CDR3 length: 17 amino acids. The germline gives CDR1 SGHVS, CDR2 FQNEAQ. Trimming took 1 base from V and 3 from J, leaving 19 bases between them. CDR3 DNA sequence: TGTGCCAGCAGCTTAGGTGTGGTGGGTGCGGCGATCTACGAGCAGTACTTC. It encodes CASSLGVVGAAIYEQYF.

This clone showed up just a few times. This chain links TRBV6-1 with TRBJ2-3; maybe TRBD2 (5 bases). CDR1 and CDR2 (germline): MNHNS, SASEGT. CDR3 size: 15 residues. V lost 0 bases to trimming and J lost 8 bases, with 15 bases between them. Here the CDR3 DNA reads TGTGCCAGCAGTGAAGCGAGCGTGTCAGGAGGTACGCAGTATTTT. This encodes CASSEASVSGGTQYF.

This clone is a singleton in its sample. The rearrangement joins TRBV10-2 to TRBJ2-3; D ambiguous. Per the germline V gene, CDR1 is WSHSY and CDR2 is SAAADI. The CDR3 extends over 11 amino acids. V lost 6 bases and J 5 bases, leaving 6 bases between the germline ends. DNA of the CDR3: TGCGCCAGCAGAGCTAGAGATACGCAGTATTTT. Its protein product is CASRARDTQYF.

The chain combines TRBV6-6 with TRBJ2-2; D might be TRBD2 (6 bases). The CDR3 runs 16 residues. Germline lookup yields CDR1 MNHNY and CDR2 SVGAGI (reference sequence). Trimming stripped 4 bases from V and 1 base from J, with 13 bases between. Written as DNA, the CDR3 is TGTGCCAGCAGTTTCCTCCGGGACTTGAACACCGGGGAGCTGTTTTTT. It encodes CASSFLRDLNTGELFF.

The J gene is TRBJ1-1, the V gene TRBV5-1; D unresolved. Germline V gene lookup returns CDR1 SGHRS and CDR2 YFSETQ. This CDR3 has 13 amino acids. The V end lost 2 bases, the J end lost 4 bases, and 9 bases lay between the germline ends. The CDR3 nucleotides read TGCGCCAGCAGCTTTAGGCAGGCCACTGAAGCTTTCTTT. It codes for CASSFRQATEAFF.

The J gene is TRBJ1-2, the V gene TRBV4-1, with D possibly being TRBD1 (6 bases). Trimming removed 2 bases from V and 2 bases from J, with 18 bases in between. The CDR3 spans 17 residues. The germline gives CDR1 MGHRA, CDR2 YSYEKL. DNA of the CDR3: TGCGCCAGCAGCCAATCTTCCGTCGGACAGAACAACTATGGCTACACCTTC. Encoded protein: CASSQSSVGQNNYGYTF.

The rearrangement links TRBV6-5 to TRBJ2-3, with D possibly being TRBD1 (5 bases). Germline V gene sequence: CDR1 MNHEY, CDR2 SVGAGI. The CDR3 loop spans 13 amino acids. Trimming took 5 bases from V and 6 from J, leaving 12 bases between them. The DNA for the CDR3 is TGTGCCAGCAGTGCCCAGGGTAGGGATACGCAGTATTTT. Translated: CASSAQGRDTQYF.

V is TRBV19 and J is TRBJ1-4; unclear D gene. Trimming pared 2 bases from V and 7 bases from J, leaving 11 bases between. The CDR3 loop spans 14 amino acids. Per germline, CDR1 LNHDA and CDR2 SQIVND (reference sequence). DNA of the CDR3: TGTGCCAGTAGTATAAAGGAGGACGGTGAAAAACTGTTTTTT. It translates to CASSIKEDGEKLFF.

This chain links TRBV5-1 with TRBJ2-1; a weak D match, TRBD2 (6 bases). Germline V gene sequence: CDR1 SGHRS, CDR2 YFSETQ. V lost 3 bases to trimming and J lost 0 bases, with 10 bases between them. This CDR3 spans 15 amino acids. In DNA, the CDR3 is TGCGCCAGCAGCTCGGGAGAAGCCTCCTACAATGAGCAGTTCTTC. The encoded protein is CASSSGEASYNEQFF.

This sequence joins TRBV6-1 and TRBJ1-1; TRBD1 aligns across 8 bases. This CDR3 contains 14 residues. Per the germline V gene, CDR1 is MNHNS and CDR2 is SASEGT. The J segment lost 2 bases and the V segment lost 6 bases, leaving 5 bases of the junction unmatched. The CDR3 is CASRRTGRNTEAFF. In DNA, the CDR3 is TGTGCCAGCAGGAGGACAGGGAGAAACACTGAAGCTTTCTTT.